This passage covers 19 T cell receptor beta chains from one sample sequenced in a study of early T cells in non-severe SARS-CoV-2 infection. Each CDR3 protein gets one entry after TCRdb re-called the 5' RACE reads with MiXCR. The repertoire holds about 40,000 distinct CDR3 sequences, approximately 4.8% seen once, with around 4.9% in the top ten. The sequencing sample was made of whole blood. The origin of the receptors is an adult who was a healthcare worker with PCR-confirmed SARS-CoV-2 infection or an uninfected control (not recorded which).

Ten or more counts support this clonotype. The chain is built from TRBV7-2 and TRBJ1-4, with a weak D call TRBD1 (5 bases). In germline, CDR1 is SGHTA, CDR2 FQGNSA. This CDR3 comprises 14 residues. V was shortened by 5 bases and J by 8 bases, with 15 bases between the two germline ends. CDR3: CASSKRGYGEKLFF. CDR3 sequence (DNA): TGTGCCAGCAGCAAACGGGGCTACGGCGAAAAACTGTTTTTT.

This clonotype was recorded a few times. The chain recombines TRBV7-2 with TRBJ2-7; no definite D call. Germline V gene sequence: CDR1 SGHTA, CDR2 FQGNSA. This CDR3 has 15 amino acids. Trimming removed 1 base from V and 3 bases from J, with 13 bases in between. This chain's CDR3 is CASSLVYSTYYEQYF. CDR3 DNA sequence: TGTGCCAGCAGCTTAGTCTACAGTACCTACTACGAGCAGTACTTC. Full variable domain (remainder filled in from reference TRBV7-2 and TRBJ2-7): GAGVSQSPSNKVTEKGKDVELRCDPISGHTALYWYRQSLGQGLEFLIYFQGNSAPDKSGLPSDRFSAERTGGSVSTLTIQRTQQEDSAVYLCASSLVYSTYYEQYFGPGTRLTVT.

This clonotype was seen more than once but under ten times. The chain combines TRBV28 with TRBJ2-2; D ambiguous. V lost 5 bases to trimming and J lost 4 bases, with 8 bases between them. This CDR3 spans 13 amino acids. From germline, CDR1 is MDHEN and CDR2 SYDVKM. CDR3 region: CASSLAGTGELFF. DNA for the CDR3: TGTGCCAGCAGTCTGGCAGGCACCGGGGAGCTGTTTTTT.

This clonotype has a count of ten or more. V gene TRBV4-1 combines with J gene TRBJ2-7, with D perhaps being TRBD1 or TRBD2 (6 bases each). The germline gives CDR1 MGHRA, CDR2 YSYEKL. The CDR3 is 15 amino acids. Trimming removed 5 bases at V and 5 bases at J, with 19 bases between. In nucleotides, the CDR3 is TGCGCCAGCAGCTCATTCGGGGAGGCAGGGGACGAGCAGTACTTC. Protein product: CASSSFGEAGDEQYF.

The chain combines TRBV5-1 with TRBJ2-1; 14 bases are a match to TRBD2. The ends lost 5 bases at V and 12 bases at J; junction bases unmatched: 13. Per the germline V gene, CDR1 is SGHRS and CDR2 is YFSETQ. CDR3 size: 16 residues. The CDR3 DNA is TGCGCCAGCAGTCTCCTTCCGGGACTAGCGGGAGTGGGGCAGTTCTTC. Encoded protein: CASSLLPGLAGVGQFF. The entire variable domain, with the rest obtained from reference TRBV5-1 and TRBJ2-1, is as follows: KAGVTQTPRYLIKTRGQQVTLSCSPISGHRSVSWYQQTPGQGLQFLFEYFSETQRNKGNFPGRFSGRQFSNSRSEMNVSTLELGDSALYLCASSLLPGLAGVGQFFGPGTRLTVL.

The chain combines TRBV29-1 with TRBJ2-3; D is possibly TRBD2 (7 bases). Deletions cut 7 bases from V and 3 bases from J, with 14 bases between. The length of the CDR3 is 13 residues. CDR1 SQVTM and CDR2 ANQGSEA come from the germline V gene. CDR3 loop: CSADEGGTDTQYF. CDR3 nucleotides: TGCAGCGCCGATGAGGGGGGGACAGATACGCAGTATTTT.

The rearrangement joins TRBV28 to TRBJ2-5, with D unresolved. Trimming took off 5 bases at V and 3 bases at J, with 10 bases between the two ends. CDR1 MDHEN and CDR2 SYDVKM come from the germline V gene. This CDR3 has 13 residues. The CDR3 reads CASSIETKETQYF. CDR3 nucleotides: TGTGCCAGCAGTATAGAAACGAAAGAGACCCAGTACTTC. The variable domain in full, with the rest retrieved from reference TRBV28 and TRBJ2-5, is DVKVTQSSRYLVKRTGEKVFLECVQDMDHENMFWYRQDPGLGLRLIYFSYDVKMKEKGDIPEGYSVSREKKERFSLILESASTNQTSMYLCASSIETKETQYFGPGTRLLVL.

This clonotype rates as medium-sized. The chain couples TRBV10-2 to TRBJ2-7; D remains ambiguous. CDR1 is WSHSY, CDR2 SAAADI, per germline. This CDR3 region has 13 residues. Trimming removed 6 bases at V and 0 bases at J, with 9 bases between. CDR3 coding DNA: TGCGCCAGCAGATTGTACAGCTCCTACGAGCAGTACTTC. This translates into CASRLYSSYEQYF.

This clonotype was counted at least ten times. J is TRBJ2-2 and V is TRBV7-6; 14 bases are a match to TRBD2. V was clipped by 5 bases and J by 4 bases; unmatched bases: 18. In germline, CDR1 is SGHVS, CDR2 FNYEAQ. There are 21 residues in the CDR3. The DNA of the CDR3 is TGTGCCAGCAGCCTCCGGCCGGGGACTAGCGGGGGCGGTATCAGCACCGGGGAGCTGTTTTTT. This encodes CASSLRPGTSGGGISTGELFF. Full variable domain (outside the CDR3, taken from reference TRBV7-6 and TRBJ2-2): GAGVSQSPRYKVTKRGQDVALRCDPISGHVSLYWYRQALGQGPEFLTYFNYEAQQDKSGLPNDRFSAERPEGSISTLTIQRTEQRDSAMYRCASSLRPGTSGGGISTGELFFGEGSRLTVL.

The chain combines TRBV20-1 with TRBJ2-7; a weak D match, TRBD2 (6 bases). Germline CDR1 DFQATT, CDR2 SNEGSKA (reference sequence). The V and J ends lost 4 bases and 0 bases respectively, with 10 bases between them. This CDR3 has 13 amino acids. Here the CDR3 DNA reads TGCAGTGCTAAGGCGGGAAGCTCCTACGAGCAGTACTTC. Its protein is CSAKAGSSYEQYF.

The chain couples TRBV29-1 to TRBJ1-4, with D maybe TRBD1 (5 bases). The length of the CDR3 is 11 residues. The V gene lost 0 bases and the J gene lost 13 bases, with 9 bases spanning the gap. The germline gives CDR1 SQVTM, CDR2 ANQGSEA. The CDR3 bases are TGCAGCGTTGAAGAGGCCGGGGGACTGTTTTTT. Translating it yields CSVEEAGGLFF.

This clonotype was counted ten times or more. The chain couples TRBV4-1 to TRBJ1-1, with D maybe TRBD1 (5 bases). Germline assignment: CDR1 MGHRA and CDR2 YSYEKL. The CDR3 has 13 amino acids. Trimming took off 5 bases at V and 8 bases at J, with 15 bases between the two ends. The CDR3 DNA reads as TGCGCCAGCAGCACACCAAGTAGGACAGAAGCTTTCTTT. Translated, it gives CASSTPSRTEAFF.

The chain links TRBV19 to TRBJ1-4; D is unresolved. This CDR3 is built from 12 residues. Germline CDR1 and CDR2: LNHDA and SQIVND (reference sequence). The V gene lost 4 bases and the J gene lost 7 bases, with 7 bases spanning the gap. This CDR3 reads CASSTGVEKLFF. The CDR3 DNA reads as TGTGCCAGTAGTACCGGGGTTGAAAAACTGTTTTTT.

This clonotype was seen more than once but under ten times. The chain recombines TRBV5-1 with TRBJ2-1, with a tentative D call TRBD2 (6 bases). The germline V gene has CDR1 SGHRS and CDR2 YFSETQ. There are 14 residues in the CDR3. The germline V and J ends were trimmed by 4 bases and 3 bases, with 11 bases remaining between them. CDR3 nucleotide sequence: TGCGCCAGCAGCGGGAGACTAGACTACAATGAGCAGTTCTTC. It encodes CASSGRLDYNEQFF.

This clonotype has ten or more counts. The gene calls are TRBV20-1 and TRBJ2-7; D is perhaps TRBD1 (6 bases). The CDR3 consists of 13 residues. Germline V CDR1 and CDR2: DFQATT, SNEGSKA (reference sequence). The V end lost 7 bases, the J end lost 2 bases, and 15 bases lay between the germline ends. CDR3 region: CSVDRQEPYEQYF. For the CDR3, the DNA is TGCAGTGTCGACAGACAGGAGCCCTACGAGCAGTACTTC.

This clonotype was seen a few times. The chain uses TRBV3-1 and TRBJ1-1; D is possibly TRBD1 (6 bases). The V end was cut by 8 bases, the J end by 3 bases, with 13 bases between. Germline V gene sequence: CDR1 LGHDT, CDR2 YNNKEL (reference sequence). The CDR3 contains 13 residues. The CDR3 loop reads CASAWGADTEAFF. CDR3 nucleotides: TGTGCCAGCGCCTGGGGGGCTGACACTGAAGCTTTCTTT.

This clonotype appeared many times. The chain is built from TRBV28 and TRBJ2-7; TRBD1 aligns across 8 bases. V lost 3 bases to trimming and J lost 3 bases; unmatched junction nucleotides: 4. This CDR3 has 14 amino acids. Germline-derived CDR1 and CDR2 are MDHEN and SYDVKM. CDR3 region: CASSLSGQGYEQYF. Written as DNA, the CDR3 is TGTGCCAGCAGTTTGTCTGGACAGGGCTACGAGCAGTACTTC. Full variable domain (outside the CDR3, taken from reference TRBV28 and TRBJ2-7): DVKVTQSSRYLVKRTGEKVFLECVQDMDHENMFWYRQDPGLGLRLIYFSYDVKMKEKGDIPEGYSVSREKKERFSLILESASTNQTSMYLCASSLSGQGYEQYFGPGTRLTVT.

This clonotype was picked up many times. The J gene is TRBJ2-1, the V gene TRBV20-1; TRBD2 agrees at 10 bases. This CDR3 is built from 17 residues. The V segment lost 3 bases and the J segment 9 bases; nucleotides outside the gene matches: 17. Germline V CDR1 and CDR2: DFQATT, SNEGSKA (reference sequence). Written as DNA, the CDR3 is TGCAGTGCTAGGATGGTCCAGCGGGGGGGCCAAAATGCTGAGCAGTTCTTC. Its translation: CSARMVQRGGQNAEQFF.

The J gene is TRBJ2-5, the V gene TRBV29-1, with 7 bases aligning to TRBD1. V dropped 5 bases and J dropped 2; count of bases not matched to a gene: 5. Germline loops: CDR1 SQVTM, CDR2 ANQGSEA. The CDR3 length is 13 residues. The CDR3 protein is CSVSGTAQETQYF. In DNA, the CDR3 is TGCAGCGTTAGTGGGACAGCACAAGAGACCCAGTACTTC.